The clone carrying this T cell receptor beta chain was seen repeatedly, ten times or more. The sample comes from a study of T cell repertoires in cytomegalovirus infection. The V and J ends lost 5 bases and 5 bases, in that order; junction bases with no gene match: 5. The CDR3 runs 13 residues. Germline loops: CDR1 DFQATT, CDR2 SNEGSKA (reference sequence). Each CDR3 protein gets one entry after TCRdb re-called the reads with MiXCR. The table includes some 280,000 distinct CDR3 sequences, roughly 13% detected once. This receptor was identified in a human donor in good health (CMV status not recorded). Some clones in this sample may be carry-over from other donors' samples. The chain couples TRBV20-1 to TRBJ2-1; 8 nucleotides align to TRBD2. The specimen sequenced was PBMCs. CDR3 nucleotides: TGCAGTGCTTTCCTAGCGGGTGACAATGAGCAGTTCTTC. The encoded protein is CSAFLAGDNEQFF.